The T cell receptor (beta chain) described here comes from a study of cytomegalovirus exposure and HLA in healthy donors. With 5 bases clipped from V and 9 bases from J, the junction kept 14 bases outside the gene matches. This CDR3 contains 15 residues. Per germline, CDR1 SGHDT and CDR2 YYEEEE. A remark on this clone: Its target is not known.

In the PCR, 60 Vbeta and 13 Jbeta primers were used. TCRdb's copy holds only in-frame clones and misses some; the assay was immunoSEQ multiplex PCR. This sample has roughly 130,000 clones, with roughly 80% found just once. Whole-study findings and limits: A later analysis showed HLA-associated TCR beta chains outstripping equally common others in clonal expansion.

The sequencing sample was made of PBMCs. This TCR was recovered from a man younger than 35 in good health and CMV-seronegative. The chain carries TRBV5-6 and TRBJ2-3; 8 nucleotides agree with TRBD2. The CDR3 sequence is CASSLGGGRLGTQYF. CDR3 sequence (DNA): TGTGCCAGCAGTCTCGGGGGGGGCCGGCTCGGCACGCAGTATTTT.